Listed here is a single T cell receptor (beta chain). Authors' data handling: Using reference gene primer amplification, nucleated cell counts were estimated. Assay: immunoSEQ multiplex PCR; the TCRdb copy retains only in-frame clones and omits some. V and J calls and clone size are given by that table; D and trimming were obtained from the DNA. The sample includes 300,000 or so clones, approximately 90% seen only once; the top ten take 3.7%. The data stem from a study of blood T cell repertoires in COVID-19. The overall study: From T cells, B-cell-depleted T cells, or PBMCs came the material, which was cDNA or gDNA.

Germline V lookup: CDR1 SGHTA, CDR2 FQGNSA. This CDR3 contains 17 residues. V lost 5 bases and J lost 7; bases outside the gene matches: 12. The sequenced material came from peripheral blood. The sequence derives from a woman between 40 and 50 years old with acute or convalescent COVID-19. V and J are TRBV7-2 and TRBJ2-1; 12 nucleotides line up with TRBD2. The CDR3 sequence is CASSHPGLAGGVNEQFF. DNA for the CDR3: TGTGCCAGCAGCCACCCGGGACTAGCGGGCGGAGTGAATGAGCAGTTCTTC.